One and the same sample provided the 14 T cell receptor beta chains below, sequenced in a study of OX40 agonist ivuxolimab in advanced cancers. Measured with immunoSEQ multiplex PCR; TCRdb has only the in-frame clones, and not every one. The data hold tens of thousands of clones, with more than 85% observed a single time. This specimen consisted of CD4+ or CD8+ T cells sorted from blood, obtained in a trial of the OX40 agonist ivuxolimab. These receptors all come from an adult with an advanced solid tumor such as melanoma, head and neck, liver or kidney cancer.

Only one count was recorded for this clone. The chain employs TRBV14 and TRBJ1-4; TRBD1 might be the D (5 bases). The V gene's germline CDR1 is SGHDN and CDR2 FVKESK. Trimming stripped 3 bases from V and 7 bases from J, with 18 bases between. This CDR3 is built from 16 residues. The DNA for the CDR3 is TGTGCCAGCAGCCAGATAGGACAATGGTCGGCTGAAAAACTGTTTTTT. Protein sequence: CASSQIGQWSAEKLFF.

The V gene is TRBV10-2, the J gene TRBJ2-1, with 8 bases fitting TRBD2. V gave up 10 bases and J gave up 9 bases; unmatched junction bases: 11. The CDR3 covers 13 residues. Germline loops: CDR1 WSHSY, CDR2 SAAADI. The CDR3 reads CATKSGSFGEQFF. The CDR3, as DNA: TGCGCCACCAAGAGCGGGAGTTTTGGTGAGCAGTTCTTC.

This chain links TRBV2 with TRBJ2-4, with no clear D. This CDR3 region has 15 residues. V was pared by 4 bases and J by 6 bases, with 16 bases between. Germline V CDR1 and CDR2: SNHLY, FYNNEI. The CDR3 is CASSALQSLGNIQYF. CDR3 nucleotides: TGTGCCAGCAGTGCATTACAGAGTTTGGGAAACATTCAGTACTTC.

The rearrangement uses TRBV5-4 and TRBJ2-3; 7 nucleotides align to TRBD2. J was trimmed by 2 bases and V by 3 bases; bases with no gene match: 6. CDR1 and CDR2 (germline): SGHNT, YYREEE (reference sequence). The CDR3 length is 15 residues. The CDR3 region has the DNA TGTGCCAGCAGCTCATGGACTAGAGACACAGATACGCAGTATTTT. Protein: CASSSWTRDTDTQYF.

The chain combines TRBV5-6 with TRBJ2-5, with D unresolved. Germline values: CDR1 SGHDT, CDR2 YYEEEE. The CDR3 runs to 15 residues. Trimming pared 2 bases from V and 4 bases from J, leaving 15 bases between. CDR3 bases: TGTGCCAGCAGCTTTTTGTCCGACTTTAGAGAGACCCAGTACTTC. Translating gives CASSFLSDFRETQYF.

V is TRBV6-5 and J is TRBJ1-2; a weak D match, TRBD1 (6 bases). Germline loops: CDR1 MNHEY, CDR2 SVGAGI. This CDR3 spans 13 amino acids. Trimming removed 7 bases from V and 1 base from J, with 10 bases in between. The chain's CDR3 is CASTGVDNYGYTF. In DNA form, the CDR3 reads TGTGCCAGCACAGGGGTAGATAACTATGGCTACACCTTC.

This clone was counted a single time. The chain is built from TRBV5-1 and TRBJ2-1, with TRBD2 identical over 11 bases. From germline, CDR1 is SGHRS and CDR2 YFSETQ. This CDR3 contains 16 residues. Trimming cost V 3 bases and J 3 bases; bases outside gene matches: 5. The chain's CDR3 is CASSSRLAGNYNEQFF. CDR3 bases: TGCGCCAGCAGCTCGAGACTAGCGGGAAACTACAATGAGCAGTTCTTC.

The chain carries TRBV11-2 and TRBJ2-7; unclear D gene. The germline gives CDR1 SGHAT, CDR2 FQNNGV. This CDR3 spans 13 amino acids. The germline V and J ends were trimmed by 1 base and 2 bases, with 6 bases remaining between them. The CDR3: CASSLGAPYEQYF. CDR3 nucleotides: TGTGCCAGCAGCTTAGGGGCTCCCTACGAGCAGTACTTC.

The chain has TRBV10-3 and TRBJ1-3, with D hard to call. The V end was cut by 3 bases, the J end by 1 base, with 10 bases between. CDR1 is ENHRY and CDR2 is SYGVKD in the germline V gene. The CDR3 has 15 amino acids. The CDR3 reads CAISEAGGSGNTIYF. Written as DNA, the CDR3 is TGTGCCATCAGTGAAGCAGGAGGATCTGGAAACACCATATATTTT.

This clone appeared a single time. The chain carries TRBV19 and TRBJ2-7, with no clear D. V dropped 3 bases and J dropped 6 bases, with 15 bases sitting between them. The CDR3 covers 14 residues. Germline CDR1 is LNHDA and CDR2 is SQIVND (reference sequence). The CDR3 spells CASSIAGPPLEQYF. CDR3 DNA: TGTGCCAGTAGTATTGCCGGGCCCCCACTCGAGCAGTACTTC. The full variable domain, its missing parts supplied by reference TRBV19 and TRBJ2-7, is DGGITQSPKYLFRKEGQNVTLSCEQNLNHDAMYWYRQDPGQGLRLIYYSQIVNDFQKGDIAEGYSVSREKKESFPLTVTSAQKNPTAFYLCASSIAGPPLEQYFGPGTRLTVT.

The J gene is TRBJ1-1, the V gene TRBV9; no clear D gene. The CDR3 extends over 14 amino acids. V was cut by 4 bases and J by 2 bases, with 12 bases left in between. CDR1 and CDR2 (germline): SGDLS, YYNGEE. For the CDR3, the DNA is TGTGCCAGCAGCCAAGGGTGGGGAAACACTGAAGCTTTCTTT. This gives the protein CASSQGWGNTEAFF.

V gene TRBV6-5 combines with J gene TRBJ2-5, with 14 bases identical to TRBD2. CDR1 and CDR2 (germline): MNHEY, SVGAGI. J gave up 11 bases and V 0 bases, and 8 bases lay outside the gene matches. The CDR3 is made up of 16 amino acids. The CDR3 loop is CASSYSGLAGGGEQYF. Written as DNA, the CDR3 is TGTGCCAGCAGTTACTCCGGACTAGCGGGAGGAGGTGAGCAGTACTTC.

The chain employs TRBV20-1 and TRBJ1-2; D is possibly TRBD1 (6 bases). Trimming took 6 bases from V and 7 from J, leaving 9 bases between them. Germline V gives CDR1 DFQATT, CDR2 SNEGSKA (reference sequence). The CDR3 covers 10 residues. The chain's CDR3 is CSARTVGYTF. CDR3 sequence (DNA): TGCAGTGCGCGGACAGTTGGCTACACCTTC.

The chain carries TRBV27 and TRBJ2-1; 11 bases are shared with TRBD2. The V and J ends lost 6 bases and 1 base, in that order; junction bases with no gene match: 8. This CDR3 has 17 amino acids. Germline V gene data show CDR1 as MNHEY and CDR2 as SMNVEV (reference sequence). The CDR3 region is CASRKTSGSISYNEQFF. For the CDR3, the DNA is TGTGCCAGCAGAAAAACTAGCGGGAGTATTTCCTACAATGAGCAGTTCTTC.